The clone carrying this TCR beta chain was seen many times. Its target is unknown. The source of the sample is a study of CD8 T cells in ankylosing spondylitis. Study observations and caveats: Made up of fewer than ten highly homologous variants, a TCR beta motif appeared characteristic of ankylosing spondylitis blood. The study looked at matched synovial fluid samples from ankylosing spondylitis patients. Disease-linked clones were reported to be significantly enriched there.

From the 5' RACE reads, TCRdb called clonotypes with MiXCR, one entry per CDR3 protein. The sample has around 490,000 distinct CDR3 sequences, approximately 5.3% seen once. Trimming cost V 4 bases and J 5 bases; bases outside gene matches: 8. The CDR3 is 15 residues long. Germline CDR1 reads SGDLS; CDR2 reads YYNGEE. The specimen sequenced was blood, either unsorted or a sorted T cell fraction (not recorded which). This chain links TRBV9 with TRBJ1-5, with 8 bases lining up with TRBD1. The clonotype was recovered from a male donor with ankylosing spondylitis. The CDR3 bases are TGTGCCAGCAGCCGGGGGGGACAGGAGCATCAGCCCCAGCATTTT. Its protein product is CASSRGGQEHQPQHF.